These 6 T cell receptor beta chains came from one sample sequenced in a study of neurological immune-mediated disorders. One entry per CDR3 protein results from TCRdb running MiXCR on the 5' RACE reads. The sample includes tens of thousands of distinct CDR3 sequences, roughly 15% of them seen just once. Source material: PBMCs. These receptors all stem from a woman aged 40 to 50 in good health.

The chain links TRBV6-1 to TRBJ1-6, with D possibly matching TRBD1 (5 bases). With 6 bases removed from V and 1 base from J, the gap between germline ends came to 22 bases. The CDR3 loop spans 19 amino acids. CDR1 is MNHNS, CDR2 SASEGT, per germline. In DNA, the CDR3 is TGTGCCAGCAGCGACCCCAGGACACCCGGTGGGTCCTATAATTCACCCCTCCACTTT. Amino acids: CASSDPRTPGGSYNSPLHF.

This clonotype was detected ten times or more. The CDR3 nucleotides are TGTGCCAGCAGCCTCTCCAAATGGGGGGGGATGAAGCAGTTCTTC. Residues: CASSLSKWGGMKQFF. The chain has TRBV7-2 and TRBJ2-1; 7 nucleotides line up with TRBD2. J gave up 11 bases and V 5 bases, and 15 bases lay outside the gene matches. Germline V lookup: CDR1 SGHTA, CDR2 FQGNSA. The CDR3 sequence is 15 residues long.

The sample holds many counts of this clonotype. CDR3 protein: CASSTPARTDTQYF. In DNA form, the CDR3 reads TGTGCCAGCAGTACCCCGGCCCGAACAGATACGCAGTATTTT. The chain employs TRBV6-6 and TRBJ2-3; D gene ambiguous. The V end was cut by 5 bases, the J end by 3 bases, with 12 bases between. The CDR3 extends over 14 amino acids. Germline-derived CDR1 and CDR2 are MNHNY and SVGAGI (reference sequence).

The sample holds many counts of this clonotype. The CDR3 DNA follows: TGTGCCAGCAGCCAAGATAGCGGATCGAACACCGGGGAGCTGTTTTTT. This translates into CASSQDSGSNTGELFF. The V call is TRBV4-2, the J call TRBJ2-2; tentative D call: TRBD2 (6 bases). Germline V gene data show CDR1 as LGHNA and CDR2 as YNFKEQ. The CDR3 runs 16 residues. V was shortened by 0 bases and J by 0 bases, with 8 bases between the two germline ends.

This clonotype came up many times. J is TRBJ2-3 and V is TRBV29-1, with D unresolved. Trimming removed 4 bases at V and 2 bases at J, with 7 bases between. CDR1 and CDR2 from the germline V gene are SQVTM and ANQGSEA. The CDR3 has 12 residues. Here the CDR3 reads CSVGAFTDTQYF. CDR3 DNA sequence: TGCAGCGTTGGAGCATTCACAGATACGCAGTATTTT.

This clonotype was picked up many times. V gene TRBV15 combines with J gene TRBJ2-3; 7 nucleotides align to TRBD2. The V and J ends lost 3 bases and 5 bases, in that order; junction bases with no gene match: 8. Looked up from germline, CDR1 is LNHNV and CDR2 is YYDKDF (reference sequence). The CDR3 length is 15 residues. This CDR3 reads CATSRWGGMRDTQYF. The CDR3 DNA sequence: TGTGCCACCAGCAGGTGGGGAGGGATGAGAGATACGCAGTATTTT.